This T cell receptor beta chain is drawn from a study of blood T cell repertoires in COVID-19 (dated by TCRdb to about 2020). Describing the broader study: Collaborator samples came from the United States, Italy and Spain and covered acute and convalescent phases of COVID-19. The material from the prospective study consisted of cDNA or gDNA derived from T cells, B-cell-depleted T cells, or PBMCs. Deeply sampled blood TCRbeta repertoires from subjects exposed to, actively infected with, or recovered from COVID-19 were included in the dataset. The repertoires were released in a freely available public database meant as a resource for research on the immune response to SARS-CoV-2. Samples came from the ongoing ImmuneRACE study (first 160 participants) plus 1,254 subjects from 6 global collaborators. A de-identified subject ID, COVID-19 status, age in years and sex were almost always included in the sample metadata. Where HLA class I and class II types were available, the types were taken from metadata supplied by the sample provider, not from assay-based typing.

The immunoSEQ Assay, a bias-controlled multiplex PCR, was used to amplify TCRbeta CDR3 regions from genomic DNA. As for how the authors treated the data: The number of nucleated cells in each sample was estimated by amplification of reference gene primers within the assay. To quantify the absolute abundance of each unique TCRbeta CDR3 rearrangement, sequence reads were collapsed and filtered. Productive Simpson clonality was computed per sample as the square root of Simpson's diversity index over productive rearrangements. TCRdb holds this immuneACCESS table with in-frame rearrangements only. Some clones are missing; in checked studies, unresolved V genes explain under half, and the rest has no known cause. The V and J calls and the clone size are those of that table, but D and trimming were determined from the DNA. In this sample the table shows more than 200,000 clones, 86% of which occur a single time. The ten largest make up 2.2% of the sample.

The collaborating institutions used their own protocols to collect whole blood in K2EDTA tubes. For TCRbeta analysis, collaborator samples were shipped as frozen whole blood, as isolated PBMCs, or as DNA extracted from either sample type. This clone was recorded a few times. Its antigen remains undetermined. Base qualities are not at hand, and no much larger clone is one base apart. Findings and caveats that apply to the study as a whole: The amount of clinical and demographic metadata varied by source and participant and was provided uncurated.

The germline V gene (reference sequence) sets CDR1 to MNHNY and CDR2 to SVGAGI. Unmatched junction bases come to 0, with V trimmed by 5 bases and J by 0 bases. The CDR3 goes from the cysteine to the phenylalanine over 14 residues. Only the CDR3 DNA stays, 42 bases, in frame from base 1. The specimen was peripheral blood. This sequence uses TRBV6-6 and TRBJ2-4; 8 bases in the junction line up with TRBD2. This sequence was found in a woman aged 50 to 60 with acute or convalescent COVID-19. The CDR3 in this case is CASSSGGAKNIQYF. Read as DNA, the sequence is TGTGCCAGCAGTAGCGGGGGAGCCAAAAACATTCAGTACTTC.